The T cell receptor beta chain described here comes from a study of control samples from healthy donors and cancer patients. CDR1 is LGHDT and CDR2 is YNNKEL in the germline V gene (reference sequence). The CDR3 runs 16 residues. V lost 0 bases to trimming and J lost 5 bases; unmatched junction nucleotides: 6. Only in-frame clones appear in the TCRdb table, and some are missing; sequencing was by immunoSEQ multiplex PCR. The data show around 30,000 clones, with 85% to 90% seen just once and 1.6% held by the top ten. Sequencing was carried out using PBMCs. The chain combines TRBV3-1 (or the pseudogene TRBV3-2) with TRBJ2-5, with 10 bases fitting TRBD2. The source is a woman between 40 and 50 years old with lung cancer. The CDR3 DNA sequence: TGTGCCAGCAGCCAAGAAAAGCGGGGGGGCCTTGAGACCCAGTACTTC. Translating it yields CASSQEKRGGLETQYF.